Given below is one TCR beta chain in context. The data were obtained in a study of blood T cell repertoires in COVID-19. Study at large: The United States, Italy and Spain provided the acute and convalescent COVID-19 samples. T cells, B-cell-depleted T cells, or PBMCs provided the cDNA or gDNA that served as material.

This CDR3 has 14 amino acids. The V gene's germline CDR1 is SGHRS and CDR2 YFSETQ. The V end lost 0 bases, the J end lost 2 bases, and 9 bases lay between the germline ends. As processed by the authors: The authors estimated nucleated cell counts from reference gene primer amplification. Method: immunoSEQ multiplex PCR; TCRdb's copy keeps in-frame clones and lacks some. The V and J calls and clone size are taken from that table; D and trimming were inferred from the DNA. The sample consists of some 200,000 clones, approximately 90% of them appearing once. The TCR originated in a man aged 50 or older with acute or convalescent COVID-19. Sequences were obtained from peripheral blood. The V call is TRBV5-1, the J call TRBJ2-7; D is unclear. The CDR3 DNA follows: TGCGCCAGCAGCTTGGAAGTTAGAGCCTACGAGCAGTACTTC. This translates into CASSLEVRAYEQYF.